The entry below gives a single T cell receptor beta chain sequence along with its context. Its antigen target is currently unknown. No clone much larger than this one lies a single base away; base qualities are absent. The data were obtained in a study of post-analysis software for immune sequencing data (dated by TCRdb to about 2015). In terms of the full investigation: Disease courses on record covered relapsing-remitting, secondary progressive and progressive-relapsing multiple sclerosis, though some patients had no subtype annotation. A subset of samples was prepared in parallel using single-end sample barcoding, then pooled and co-amplified after Illumina adapter ligation. The multiple sclerosis patient repertoires were compared with roughly twelve previously published healthy control repertoires from donors aged about 6 to 26 years.

TCR beta repertoires were profiled from peripheral blood of about a dozen young patients with multiple sclerosis to demonstrate the VDJtools post-analysis software. Multiple sclerosis patients were children and adolescents aged about 6 to 15 years. Preparation of the library involved PCR. TCRdb lists the instrument as Illumina HiSeq 2500. To reduce PCR and sequencing biases, unique molecular identifiers were incorporated into the TCR beta cDNA libraries. Every 1 to 10 million input T cells yielded 500,000 or so cDNA molecules, meaning each molecule approximated one T cell. The patient libraries were prepared and sequenced using the same protocol as the earlier healthy control dataset. Within a given batch, samples were prepared together, multiplexed and sequenced on the same HiSeq lane. Regarding the original processing steps: MIGEC handled the raw barcoded reads, throwing out single-read molecular identifier groups before consensus assembly and CDR3 extraction. Clonotype tables were post-analysed with VDJtools, normalizing diversity by down-sampling all datasets to the smallest sample size. To correct batch-related cross-sample contamination, repertoire overlap clustering matched CDR3 amino acid sequences but not nucleotide sequences. TCRdb ran its own pipeline on the public reads, namely fastp trimming at Q25 and MiXCR clone calling, and kept in-frame beta chains. Identical CDR3 proteins give one entry, which carries the most common genes and DNA. TCRdb's processing, not the authors', yielded these V and J calls. Present in this sample are roughly 730,000 distinct CDR3 sequences, roughly 27% of which were seen just once. The top ten constitute roughly 0.53% of the sample.

On the study overall, not on this receptor specifically: Patients showed significantly higher frequencies than controls for several TRBV segments, among them TRBV5-6, TRBV5-1 and TRBV20-1. Direct clustering with F measure revealed strong co-clustering of samples prepared in the same batch, which led to a batch-effect correction. The multiple sclerosis patient group was slightly younger than the control group. Normalized Chao1 diversity was significantly lower in multiple sclerosis patients than controls, suggesting substantial peripheral T-cell clonal expansion.

The CDR1 and CDR2 encoded by the germline V gene are ENHRY and SYGVKD. V is cut back by 10 bases and J by 6 bases, with 5 bases in the junction unmatched. The CDR3 spans 13 residues, from the cysteine through the phenylalanine. Just the 39-base CDR3 DNA is kept, in frame starting at base 1. Recombination linked TRBV10-3 to TRBJ2-3, with 12 bases matching TRBD2. This TCR derives from a girl between 10 and 17 years old with multiple sclerosis. Sequences were obtained from blood. CDR3 loop: CATETSGGDTQYF. The DNA reads TGTGCCACCGAGACTAGCGGGGGTGATACGCAGTATTTT.